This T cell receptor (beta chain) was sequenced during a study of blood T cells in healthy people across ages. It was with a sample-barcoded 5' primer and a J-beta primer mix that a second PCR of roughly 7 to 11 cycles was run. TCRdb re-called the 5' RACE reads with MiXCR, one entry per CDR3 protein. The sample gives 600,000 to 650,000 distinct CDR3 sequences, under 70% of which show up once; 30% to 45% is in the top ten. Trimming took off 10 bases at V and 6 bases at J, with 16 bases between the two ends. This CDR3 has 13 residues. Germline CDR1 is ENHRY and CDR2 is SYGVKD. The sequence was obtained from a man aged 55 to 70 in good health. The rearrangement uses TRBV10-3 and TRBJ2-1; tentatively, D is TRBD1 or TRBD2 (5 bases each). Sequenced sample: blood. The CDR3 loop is CASRSGPGNEQFF. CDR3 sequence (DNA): TGTGCCAGCCGGTCGGGGCCGGGCAATGAGCAGTTCTTC.